Below, 9 T cell receptor beta chains from the same sample are listed, as sequenced in a study of memory CD4+ T cells and cytomegalovirus serostatus. Profiled with immunoSEQ multiplex PCR; TCRdb holds only in-frame clones, not every one. The table records tens of thousands of clones, around 78% of them present only once. The sort gate was single viable CD3+CD4+CD8-CD45RO+ cells for memory CD4+ T cells. What was sequenced was memory CD4+ T cells from blood. The source of these receptors is an adult in good health and CMV-seronegative.

The rearrangement joins TRBV2 to TRBJ2-2, with TRBD2 matching over 7 bases. The CDR3 spans 15 residues. The V and J ends lost 5 bases and 3 bases, in that order; junction bases with no gene match: 6. Germline values: CDR1 SNHLY, CDR2 FYNNEI. Here the CDR3 DNA reads TGTGCCAGCAGTTTAGAGGGAGGGGACACCGGGGAGCTGTTTTTT. Translating gives CASSLEGGDTGELFF.

The genes are TRBV9 and TRBJ2-2; 16 bases are shared with TRBD2. CDR1 and CDR2 (germline): SGDLS, YYNGEE. The CDR3 contains 20 residues. After removal of 3 bases from V and 0 bases from J, the junction contained 8 bases not matched to a gene. The CDR3 region has the DNA TGTGCCAGCAGCGCCCTTATGGGACTAGCGGGAGGGTCGAACACCGGGGAGCTGTTTTTT. Residues: CASSALMGLAGGSNTGELFF.

This chain joins TRBV6-1 and TRBJ1-2; D uncertain. Germline V lookup: CDR1 MNHNS, CDR2 SASEGT. CDR3 size: 12 residues. V lost 1 base and J lost 9, with 9 bases in between. The CDR3: CASSEGLPSYTF. The DNA for the CDR3 is TGTGCCAGCAGTGAAGGGCTCCCTAGCTACACCTTC.

The chain joins TRBV4-3 to TRBJ1-2, with TRBD1 identical over 9 bases. This CDR3 region has 15 residues. V shed 6 bases and J 0 bases; nucleotides not matched to a gene: 5. Germline assignment: CDR1 LGHNA and CDR2 YSLEER. CDR3 amino acids: CASRPQGAANYGYTF. The CDR3 DNA is TGCGCCAGCAGGCCACAGGGGGCAGCTAACTATGGCTACACCTTC.

The chain combines TRBV7-2 with TRBJ2-3; D may match TRBD1 or TRBD2 (5 bases each). The CDR3 length is 14 residues. V lost 3 bases and J lost 4, with 11 bases in between. Germline CDR1 is SGHTA and CDR2 is FQGNSA. The CDR3 region has the DNA TGTGCCAGCAGCTTCCCCGGGGCCCCAGATACGCAGTATTTT. It specifies CASSFPGAPDTQYF.

This sequence joins TRBV15 and TRBJ1-4; D is possibly TRBD1 (5 bases). The CDR3 spans 14 residues. Germline V gene data show CDR1 as LNHNV and CDR2 as YYDKDF (reference sequence). Trimming stripped 4 bases from V and 10 bases from J, with 16 bases between. The CDR3 reads CATSTPSGGRKLFF. CDR3 bases: TGTGCCACCAGCACTCCGTCGGGGGGTAGAAAACTGTTTTTT.

This sequence joins TRBV11-2 and TRBJ2-1; 10 positions match TRBD2. The junction had 13 bases not matched to a gene; V was cut back by 11 bases and J by 0 bases. Per germline, CDR1 SGHAT and CDR2 FQNNGV. The CDR3 consists of 17 residues. Written as DNA, the CDR3 is TGTGCCTCCGGGGGGGGACTAGCGTCCATCTCCTACAATGAGCAGTTCTTC. This encodes CASGGGLASISYNEQFF.

The chain joins TRBV19 to TRBJ2-6; D is undetermined. The CDR3 length is 13 residues. The germline gives CDR1 LNHDA, CDR2 SQIVND (reference sequence). The V gene lost 7 bases and the J gene lost 0 bases, with 4 bases spanning the gap. Here the CDR3 reads CASKSSGANVLTF. The CDR3 DNA is TGTGCCAGTAAGTCCTCTGGGGCCAACGTCCTGACTTTC.

The chain employs TRBV5-1 and TRBJ1-2; the match to TRBD1 covers 8 bases. With 0 bases clipped from V and 3 bases from J, the junction kept 10 bases outside the gene matches. The CDR3 length is 17 residues. Germline V CDR1 and CDR2: SGHRS, YFSETQ. The CDR3 reads CASSLDPRGRRDYGYTF. For the CDR3, the DNA is TGCGCCAGCAGCTTGGACCCCAGGGGGCGGAGAGACTATGGCTACACCTTC.